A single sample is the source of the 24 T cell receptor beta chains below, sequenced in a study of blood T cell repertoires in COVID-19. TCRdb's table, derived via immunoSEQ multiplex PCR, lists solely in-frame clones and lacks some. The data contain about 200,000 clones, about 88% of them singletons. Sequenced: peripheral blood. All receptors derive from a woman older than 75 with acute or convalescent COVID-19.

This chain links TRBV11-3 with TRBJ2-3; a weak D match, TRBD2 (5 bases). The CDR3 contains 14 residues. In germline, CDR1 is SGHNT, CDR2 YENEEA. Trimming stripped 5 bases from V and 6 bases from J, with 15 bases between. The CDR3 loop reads CASSRSGLADTQYF. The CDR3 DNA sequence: TGTGCCAGCAGCCGTAGTGGACTGGCGGATACGCAGTATTTT.

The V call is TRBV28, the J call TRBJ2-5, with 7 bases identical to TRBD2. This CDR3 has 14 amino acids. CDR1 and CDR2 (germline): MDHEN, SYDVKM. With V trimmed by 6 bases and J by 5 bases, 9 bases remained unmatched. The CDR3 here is CASSSGTIRETQYF. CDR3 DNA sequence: TGTGCCAGCAGCTCCGGGACTATTCGGGAGACCCAGTACTTC.

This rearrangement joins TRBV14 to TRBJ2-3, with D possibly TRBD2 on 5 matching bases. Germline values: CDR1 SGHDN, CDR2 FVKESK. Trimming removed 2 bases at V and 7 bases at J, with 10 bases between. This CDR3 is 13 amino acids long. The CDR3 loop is CASSQQLTNTQYF. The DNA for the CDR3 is TGTGCCAGCAGCCAACAACTGACTAATACGCAGTATTTT.

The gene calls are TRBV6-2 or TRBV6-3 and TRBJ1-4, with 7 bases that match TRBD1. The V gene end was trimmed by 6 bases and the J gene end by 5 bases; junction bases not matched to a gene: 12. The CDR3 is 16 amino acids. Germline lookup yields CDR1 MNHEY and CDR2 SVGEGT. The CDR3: CASSYRQQGRNEKLFF. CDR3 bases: TGTGCCAGCAGCTATCGTCAACAGGGGAGAAATGAAAAACTGTTTTTT.

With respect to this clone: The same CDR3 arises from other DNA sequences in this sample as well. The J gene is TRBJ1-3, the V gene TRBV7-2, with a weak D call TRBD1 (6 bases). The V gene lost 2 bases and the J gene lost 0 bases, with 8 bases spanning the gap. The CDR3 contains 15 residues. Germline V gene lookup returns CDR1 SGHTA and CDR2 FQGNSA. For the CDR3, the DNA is TGTGCCAGCAGCTTAAGGGGGGGCTCTGGAAACACCATATATTTT. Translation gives CASSLRGGSGNTIYF.

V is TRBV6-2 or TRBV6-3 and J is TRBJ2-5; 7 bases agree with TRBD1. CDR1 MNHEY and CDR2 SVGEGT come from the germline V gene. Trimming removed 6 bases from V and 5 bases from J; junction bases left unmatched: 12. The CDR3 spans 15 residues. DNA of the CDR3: TGTGCCAGCAGCCCTACCGACAGGGATTGGGAGACCCAGTACTTC. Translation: CASSPTDRDWETQYF.

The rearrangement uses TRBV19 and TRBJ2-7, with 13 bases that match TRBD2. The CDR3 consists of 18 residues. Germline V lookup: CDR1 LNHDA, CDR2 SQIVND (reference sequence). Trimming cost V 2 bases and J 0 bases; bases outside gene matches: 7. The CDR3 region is CASSITGTSGASSYEQYF. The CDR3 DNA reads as TGTGCCAGTAGTATAACCGGGACTAGCGGGGCCAGCTCCTACGAGCAGTACTTC.

CDR3 DNA sequence: TGTGCCAGCAGTCGACCCGGACTAGCGGGAGCCTCCTACGAGCAGTACTTC. Its protein product is CASSRPGLAGASYEQYF. V gene TRBV27 combines with J gene TRBJ2-7, with TRBD2 matching 13 bases. In germline, CDR1 is MNHEY, CDR2 SMNVEV (reference sequence). The CDR3 loop spans 17 amino acids. The V segment lost 5 bases and the J segment 0 bases; nucleotides outside the gene matches: 7.

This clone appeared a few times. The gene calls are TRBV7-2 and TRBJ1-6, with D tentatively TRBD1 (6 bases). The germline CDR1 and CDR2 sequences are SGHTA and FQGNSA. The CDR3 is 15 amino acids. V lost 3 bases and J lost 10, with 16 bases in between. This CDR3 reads CASSLMGQGSSPLHF. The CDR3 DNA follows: TGTGCCAGCAGCTTGATGGGACAAGGCAGCTCACCCCTCCACTTT.

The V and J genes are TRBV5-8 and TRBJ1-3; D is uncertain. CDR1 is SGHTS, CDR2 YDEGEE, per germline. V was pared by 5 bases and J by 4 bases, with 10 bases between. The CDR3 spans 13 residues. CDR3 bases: TGTGCCAGCAGTGACACCTGGGGAAACACCATATATTTT. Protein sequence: CASSDTWGNTIYF.

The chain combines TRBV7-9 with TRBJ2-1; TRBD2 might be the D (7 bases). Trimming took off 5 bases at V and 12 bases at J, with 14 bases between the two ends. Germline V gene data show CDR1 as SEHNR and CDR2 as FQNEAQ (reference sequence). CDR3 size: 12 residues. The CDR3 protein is CASSPRGGMQFF. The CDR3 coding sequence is TGTGCCAGCAGCCCAAGGGGGGGGATGCAGTTCTTC.

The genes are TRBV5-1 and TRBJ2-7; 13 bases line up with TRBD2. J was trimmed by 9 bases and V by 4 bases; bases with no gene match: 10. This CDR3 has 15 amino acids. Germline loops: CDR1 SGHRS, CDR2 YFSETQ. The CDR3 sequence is CASSGTSGRALGQYF. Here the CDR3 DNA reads TGCGCCAGCAGCGGTACTAGCGGGAGGGCCTTGGGGCAGTACTTC.

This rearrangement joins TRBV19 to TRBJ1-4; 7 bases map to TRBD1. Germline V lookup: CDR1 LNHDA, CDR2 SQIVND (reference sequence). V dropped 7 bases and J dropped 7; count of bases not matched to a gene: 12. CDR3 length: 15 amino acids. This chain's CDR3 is CASTPIRGVREKLFF. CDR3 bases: TGTGCCAGTACGCCCATCAGGGGGGTACGTGAAAAACTGTTTTTT.

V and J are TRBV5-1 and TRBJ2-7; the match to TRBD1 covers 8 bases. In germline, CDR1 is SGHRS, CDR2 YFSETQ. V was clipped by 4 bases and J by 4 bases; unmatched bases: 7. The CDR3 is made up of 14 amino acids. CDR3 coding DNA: TGCGCCAGCAGCAGGGGGACAGGACCGTACGAGCAGTACTTC. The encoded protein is CASSRGTGPYEQYF. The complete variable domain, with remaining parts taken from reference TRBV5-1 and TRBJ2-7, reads KAGVTQTPRYLIKTRGQQVTLSCSPISGHRSVSWYQQTPGQGLQFLFEYFSETQRNKGNFPGRFSGRQFSNSRSEMNVSTLELGDSALYLCASSRGTGPYEQYFGPGTRLTVT.

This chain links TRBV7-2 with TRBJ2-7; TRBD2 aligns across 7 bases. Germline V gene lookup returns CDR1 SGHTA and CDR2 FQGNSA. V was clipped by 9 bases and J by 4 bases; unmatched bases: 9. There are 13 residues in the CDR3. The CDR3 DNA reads TGTGCCAGTGGGGGAGGGCCTTCGTACGAGCAGTACTTC. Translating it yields CASGGGPSYEQYF.

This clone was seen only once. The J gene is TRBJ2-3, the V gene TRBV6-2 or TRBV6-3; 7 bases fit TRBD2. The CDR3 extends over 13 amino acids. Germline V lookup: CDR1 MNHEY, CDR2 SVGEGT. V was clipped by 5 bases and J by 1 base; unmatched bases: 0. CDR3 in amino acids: CASSLAGTDTQYF. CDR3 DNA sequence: TGTGCCAGCAGTCTAGCGGGCACAGATACGCAGTATTTT.

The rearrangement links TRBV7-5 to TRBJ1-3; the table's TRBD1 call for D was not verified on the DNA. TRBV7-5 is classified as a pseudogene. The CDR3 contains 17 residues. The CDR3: CARSLASSRGPGNTIYF. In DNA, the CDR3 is TGTGCCAGAAGCTTAGCCAGTAGCAGGGGTCCGGGAAACACCATATATTTT.

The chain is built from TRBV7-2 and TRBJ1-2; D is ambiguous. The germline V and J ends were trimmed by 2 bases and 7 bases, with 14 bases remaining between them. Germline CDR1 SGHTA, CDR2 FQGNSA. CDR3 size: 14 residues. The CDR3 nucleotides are TGTGCCAGCAGCTTAAGGTCGGGGTATCGTGGCTACACCTTC. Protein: CASSLRSGYRGYTF.

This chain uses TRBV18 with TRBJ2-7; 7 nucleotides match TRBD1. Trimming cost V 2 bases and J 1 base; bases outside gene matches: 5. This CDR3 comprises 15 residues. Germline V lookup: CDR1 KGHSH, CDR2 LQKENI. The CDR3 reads CASSPGVQGSYEQYF. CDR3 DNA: TGTGCCAGCTCACCAGGCGTACAGGGGTCCTACGAGCAGTACTTC.

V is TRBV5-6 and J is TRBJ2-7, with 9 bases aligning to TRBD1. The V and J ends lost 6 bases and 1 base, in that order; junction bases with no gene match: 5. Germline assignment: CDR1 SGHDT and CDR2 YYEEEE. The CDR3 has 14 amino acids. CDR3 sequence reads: CASTQDRGSYEQYF. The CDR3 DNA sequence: TGTGCCAGCACCCAGGACAGGGGTTCCTACGAGCAGTACTTC.

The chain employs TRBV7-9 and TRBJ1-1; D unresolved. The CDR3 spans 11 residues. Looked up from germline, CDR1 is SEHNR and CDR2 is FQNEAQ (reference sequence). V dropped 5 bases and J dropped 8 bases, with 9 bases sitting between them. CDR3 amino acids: CASSTTVEAFF. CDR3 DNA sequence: TGTGCCAGCAGCACAACAGTAGAAGCTTTCTTT.

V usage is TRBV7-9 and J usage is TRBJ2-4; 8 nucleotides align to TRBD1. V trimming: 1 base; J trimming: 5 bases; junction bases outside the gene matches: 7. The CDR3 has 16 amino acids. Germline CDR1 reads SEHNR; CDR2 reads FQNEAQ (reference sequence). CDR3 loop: CASSLGNGQGQNIQYF. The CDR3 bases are TGTGCCAGCAGCTTAGGCAACGGACAGGGACAAAACATTCAGTACTTC. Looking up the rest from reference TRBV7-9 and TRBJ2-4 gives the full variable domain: DTGVSQNPRHKITKRGQNVTFRCDPISEHNRLYWYRQTLGQGPEFLTYFQNEAQLEKSRLLSDRFSAERPKGSFSTLEIQRTEQGDSAMYLCASSLGNGQGQNIQYFGAGTRLSVL.

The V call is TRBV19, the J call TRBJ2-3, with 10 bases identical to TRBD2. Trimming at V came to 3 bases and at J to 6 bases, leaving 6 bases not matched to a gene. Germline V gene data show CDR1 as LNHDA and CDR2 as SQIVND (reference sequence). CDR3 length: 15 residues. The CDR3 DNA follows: TGTGCCAGTAGTATTCTAGCGGGAGCAGGCGATACGCAGTATTTT. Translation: CASSILAGAGDTQYF.

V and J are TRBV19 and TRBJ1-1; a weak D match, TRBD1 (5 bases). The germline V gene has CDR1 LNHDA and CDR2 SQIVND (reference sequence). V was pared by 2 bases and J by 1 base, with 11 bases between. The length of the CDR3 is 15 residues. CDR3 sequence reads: CASSILRTGNTEAFF. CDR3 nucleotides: TGTGCCAGTAGTATACTGAGAACAGGGAACACTGAAGCTTTCTTT.